The 4 T cell receptor beta chains listed next were all sequenced from one sample in a study of CD8 T cells in Susac syndrome. RNA in amounts of roughly 0.5 to 1 ug was reverse transcribed with random hexamers. TCRdb analysed the immunoSEQ multiplex PCR reads with MiXCR anew, one entry per CDR3 protein. The data show roughly 84,000 distinct CDR3 sequences, 90% to 97% seen once. The sample taken for sequencing was CD8+ T cells from PBMCs. The receptor set was obtained from a human donor with Susac syndrome.

This chain links TRBV20-1 with TRBJ2-4, with 9 nucleotides matching TRBD1. J was trimmed by 6 bases and V by 8 bases; bases with no gene match: 14. This CDR3 contains 15 residues. CDR1 is DFQATT and CDR2 is SNEGSKA in the germline V gene (reference sequence). The CDR3 DNA reads as TGCAGTTTCCTCCGGACAGGGGTGCCGAGAAACATTCAGTACTTC. Translating it yields CSFLRTGVPRNIQYF.

The chain carries TRBV19 and TRBJ2-1, with 10 bases lining up with TRBD2. The germline V gene encodes CDR1 LNHDA and CDR2 SQIVND (reference sequence). The J segment lost 5 bases and the V segment lost 8 bases, leaving 0 bases of the junction unmatched. The CDR3 is 12 amino acids. In DNA, the CDR3 is TGTGCCAGTCTAGCGGGGGACAATGAGCAGTTCTTC. It codes for CASLAGDNEQFF.

Written as DNA, the CDR3 is TGTGCCAGCAGCTTCACAGGGGGCGCAGATACGCAGTATTTT. This encodes CASSFTGGADTQYF. The chain carries TRBV7-9 and TRBJ2-3, with TRBD1 matching over 9 bases. The CDR3 runs to 14 residues. Germline CDR1 and CDR2: SEHNR and FQNEAQ (reference sequence). With V trimmed by 3 bases and J by 4 bases, 2 bases remained unmatched.

V gene TRBV20-1 combines with J gene TRBJ2-1; D is possibly TRBD2 (5 bases). CDR3 length: 11 amino acids. CDR1 and CDR2 from the germline V gene are DFQATT and SNEGSKA (reference sequence). V shed 5 bases and J shed 8 bases, with 10 bases lying between them. The CDR3 nucleotides read TGCAGTGCTCCCCCTAGCCATGAGCAGTTCTTC. The encoded protein is CSAPPSHEQFF.